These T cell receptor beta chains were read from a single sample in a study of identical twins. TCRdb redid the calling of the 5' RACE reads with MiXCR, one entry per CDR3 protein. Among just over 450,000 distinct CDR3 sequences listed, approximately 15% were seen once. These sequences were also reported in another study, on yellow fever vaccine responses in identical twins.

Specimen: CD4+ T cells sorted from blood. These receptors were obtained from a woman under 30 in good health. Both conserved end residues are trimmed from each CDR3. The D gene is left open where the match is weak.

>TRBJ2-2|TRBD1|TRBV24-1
ATTELGGPGELF
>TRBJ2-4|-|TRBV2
ASSEQTYPGVSQY
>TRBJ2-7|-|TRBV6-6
AIRGTYEQY
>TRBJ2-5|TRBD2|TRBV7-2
ASSPPLGAGGTLKTQY
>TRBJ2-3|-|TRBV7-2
ASSTIASTQY
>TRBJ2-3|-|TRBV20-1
SATEAGTGTDTQY
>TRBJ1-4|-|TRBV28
ASSLLGAVKLF
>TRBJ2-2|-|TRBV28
ASSSSRGGELF
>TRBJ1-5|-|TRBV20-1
SARGGARQPQH
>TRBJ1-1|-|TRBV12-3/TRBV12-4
ASSLVGDTEAF
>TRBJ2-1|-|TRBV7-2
ASSLGGGASDEQF
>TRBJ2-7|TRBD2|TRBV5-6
ASRERGRSSYEQY
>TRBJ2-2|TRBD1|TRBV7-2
ASSQQGAGGELF
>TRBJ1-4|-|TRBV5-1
ASSLAGGTSEKLF
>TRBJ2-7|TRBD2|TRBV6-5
ASSYSGPSYEQY
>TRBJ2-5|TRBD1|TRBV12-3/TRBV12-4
ASSRRGPRETQY
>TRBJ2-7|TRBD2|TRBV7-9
ASSFASGSSYEQY
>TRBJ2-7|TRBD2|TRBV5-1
ASSSSWVAGLTYEQY
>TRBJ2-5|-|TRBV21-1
ASSKEDWEQETQY
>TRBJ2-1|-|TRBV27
ASSLGANEQF
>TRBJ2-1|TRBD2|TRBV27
ASSPGSSGYNEQF
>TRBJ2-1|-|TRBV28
ASRLAGLTHNEQF
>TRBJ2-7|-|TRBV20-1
SANFRARNNEQY
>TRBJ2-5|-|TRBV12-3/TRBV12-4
ASSWAGVETQY
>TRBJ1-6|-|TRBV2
ASSGRTNSPLH
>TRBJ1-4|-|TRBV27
ASSLWGVGNEKLF
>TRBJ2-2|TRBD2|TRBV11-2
ASSPKLAETGELF